One and the same sample provided the 16 T cell receptor beta chains below, sequenced in a study of shared clonotypes between healthy human individuals. Profiling relied on immunoSEQ multiplex PCR, and the TCRdb table lists in-frame clones only, not all of them. The sample has roughly 2.2 million clones, 85% to 95% seen once. The specimen was naive CD4+ T cells from PBMCs. Subset noted: CD45RA+ positively selected. The receptor source for this set is a man younger than 30 in good health. Some clones in this sample may be carry-over from other donors' samples.

The chain employs TRBV11-3 and TRBJ2-5; TRBD1 agrees at 8 bases. The CDR3 has 15 amino acids. V gave up 4 bases and J gave up 2 bases; unmatched junction bases: 6. From germline, CDR1 is SGHNT and CDR2 YENEEA. The CDR3 loop reads CASSSGGVGQETQYF. The CDR3 DNA sequence: TGTGCCAGCAGCTCAGGGGGCGTGGGTCAAGAGACCCAGTACTTC.

On this clone itself: An end of the junction differs from the germline gene, which may be a read error. V is TRBV28 and J is TRBJ1-6; 12 nucleotides agree with TRBD1. The CDR3 consists of 14 residues. Germline V gives CDR1 MDHEN, CDR2 SYDVKM. CDR3 coding DNA: TGTGCCAGCAGCTCCCAATCTAAGCCGGGACAGGGGGCCTTT. This codes for CASSSQSKPGQGAF.

The J gene is TRBJ1-2, the V gene TRBV12-1; the table gives TRBD1 as D, unverified against the DNA. TRBV12-1 is a pseudogene. The CDR3 runs to 14 residues. The CDR3 coding sequence is TGTGCCAGCAGCTCAAACAGGATAAACTATGGCTACACCTTC. It encodes CASSSNRINYGYTF.

The chain employs TRBV28 and TRBJ1-2; 7 bases line up with TRBD1. CDR3 length equals 14 residues. The germline gives CDR1 MDHEN, CDR2 SYDVKM. Trimming took 4 bases from V and 7 from J; bases not matched to a gene: 9. The CDR3 is CASSSDRPSGGYTF. In DNA form, the CDR3 reads TGTGCCAGCAGTTCGGACAGGCCCTCGGGTGGCTACACCTTC.

The chain has TRBV4-3 and TRBJ2-7, with D maybe TRBD1 (6 bases). The germline CDR1 and CDR2 sequences are LGHNA and YSLEER. The CDR3 has 15 residues. V lost 0 bases and J 5 bases, leaving 14 bases between the germline ends. CDR3 coding DNA: TGCGCCAGCAGCCAAGAGTGGGGGCAGAGTAACGAGCAGTACTTC. Protein product: CASSQEWGQSNEQYF.

The chain uses TRBV18 and TRBJ2-2; 8 nucleotides match TRBD1. The CDR3 runs 16 residues. The J segment lost 0 bases and the V segment lost 3 bases, leaving 3 bases of the junction unmatched. Germline values: CDR1 KGHSH, CDR2 LQKENI. The CDR3 bases are TGTGCCAGCTCACCCTCGACAGGGGCGAACACCGGGGAGCTGTTTTTT. Translating it yields CASSPSTGANTGELFF.

The chain is built from TRBV4-1 and TRBJ2-7; possibly TRBD1 for D (6 bases). V was cut by 1 base and J by 3 bases, with 19 bases left in between. The CDR3 sequence is 17 residues long. Germline CDR1 is MGHRA and CDR2 is YSYEKL. The CDR3 protein is CASSQVAGATAFYEQYF. The DNA for the CDR3 is TGCGCCAGCAGCCAAGTGGCAGGGGCAACAGCCTTCTACGAGCAGTACTTC.

The chain has TRBV5-1 and TRBJ2-7; 9 bases line up with TRBD2. J gave up 7 bases and V 0 bases, and 8 bases lay outside the gene matches. The CDR3 extends over 15 amino acids. Germline V gene sequence: CDR1 SGHRS, CDR2 YFSETQ. As DNA, the CDR3 is TGCGCCAGCAGCTTGGATTTAGCGGGAGTGCGTGAGCAGTACTTC. It yields the protein CASSLDLAGVREQYF. Complete variable domain (other parts from reference TRBV5-1 and TRBJ2-7): KAGVTQTPRYLIKTRGQQVTLSCSPISGHRSVSWYQQTPGQGLQFLFEYFSETQRNKGNFPGRFSGRQFSNSRSEMNVSTLELGDSALYLCASSLDLAGVREQYFGPGTRLTVT.

The rearrangement uses TRBV5-1 and TRBJ2-3, with D uncertain. CDR3 length: 13 amino acids. Looked up from germline, CDR1 is SGHRS and CDR2 is YFSETQ. V lost 1 base and J 4 bases, leaving 7 bases between the germline ends. As DNA, the CDR3 is TGCGCCAGCAGCTTGTCGGCTGCAGATACGCAGTATTTT. Translation: CASSLSAADTQYF.

This clone has only one observation. This chain links TRBV5-4 with TRBJ2-7; either TRBD1 or TRBD2 may supply D (5 bases each). The germline V gene has CDR1 SGHNT and CDR2 YYREEE (reference sequence). This CDR3 is 16 amino acids long. V dropped 4 bases and J dropped 6 bases, with 23 bases sitting between them. The CDR3 coding sequence is TGTGCCAGCAGCGCCGTACCCGGGACGGGCTTTTCCGAGCAGTACTTC. It is translated as CASSAVPGTGFSEQYF. The whole variable domain, remainder taken from reference TRBV5-4 and TRBJ2-7, is ETGVTQSPTHLIKTRGQQVTLRCSSQSGHNTVSWYQQALGQGPQFIFQYYREEENGRGNFPPRFSGLQFPNYSSELNVNALELDDSALYLCASSAVPGTGFSEQYFGPGTRLTVT.

The sample holds one count of this clone. V gene TRBV7-3 combines with J gene TRBJ2-3, with a possible D match to TRBD2 (5 bases). Deletions cut 4 bases from V and 4 bases from J, with 9 bases between. The CDR3 length is 13 residues. CDR1 and CDR2 from the germline V gene are SGHTA and FQGTGA. CDR3 residues: CASSSGVADTQYF. CDR3 bases: TGTGCCAGCAGCTCCGGGGTAGCAGATACGCAGTATTTT.

The rearrangement links TRBV11-2 to TRBJ1-1; D might be TRBD1 (5 bases). The germline CDR1 and CDR2 sequences are SGHAT and FQNNGV. The V gene lost 1 base and the J gene lost 11 bases, with 8 bases spanning the gap. This CDR3 region has 11 residues. The CDR3 sequence: CASSLAWGAFF. The CDR3 nucleotides are TGTGCCAGCAGCTTAGCCTGGGGGGCTTTCTTT.

CDR3 in amino acids: CASSGYALPGANVLTF. In nucleotides, the CDR3 is TGTGCCAGCAGTGGGTACGCCCTCCCTGGGGCCAACGTCCTGACTTTC. The chain recombines TRBV25-1 with TRBJ2-6; D uncertain. CDR1 and CDR2 from the germline V gene are MGHDK and SYGVNS. The CDR3 consists of 16 residues. Trimming cost V 4 bases and J 2 bases, with 12 bases left between them. Full variable domain (outside the CDR3, taken from reference TRBV25-1 and TRBJ2-6): EADIYQTPRYLVIGTGKKITLECSQTMGHDKMYWYQQDPGMELHLIHYSYGVNSTEKGDLSSESTVSRIRTEHFPLTLESARPSHTSQYLCASSGYALPGANVLTFGAGSRLTVL.

This clone showed up just once. V is TRBV4-3 and J is TRBJ2-7; 10 bases align to TRBD1. Trimming removed 4 bases from V and 6 bases from J; junction bases left unmatched: 6. CDR3 length: 14 amino acids. Germline V gene sequence: CDR1 LGHNA, CDR2 YSLEER. For the CDR3, the DNA is TGCGCCAGCAGCCCGGGACAGGGGATAGCCGAGCAGTACTTC. Its protein product is CASSPGQGIAEQYF.

This clone was detected only a few times. The chain links TRBV6-6 to TRBJ1-1; no definite D call. Per the germline V gene, CDR1 is MNHNY and CDR2 is SVGAGI (reference sequence). The V gene lost 6 bases and the J gene lost 5 bases, with 10 bases spanning the gap. The CDR3 is made up of 12 amino acids. The CDR3 here is CASRLGNTEAFF. The CDR3 DNA reads TGTGCCAGCAGATTGGGGAATACTGAAGCTTTCTTT.

Turning to this clone: Other DNA sequences in the same sample also yield this CDR3. The V call is TRBV7-2, the J call TRBJ1-1; the D is unclear. This CDR3 comprises 13 residues. The V gene lost 6 bases and the J gene lost 1 base, with 9 bases spanning the gap. Germline CDR1 is SGHTA and CDR2 is FQGNSA. The CDR3 nucleotides are TGTGCCAGCAGTTACGATCGGAACACTGAAGCTTTCTTT. Protein product: CASSYDRNTEAFF.